This TCR beta chain was documented in a study of T cells in Graves' hyperthyroidism and ophthalmopathy. The sample holds many counts of this clonotype. Its specificity is unknown. These patients, aged 18 to 65, had recently diagnosed hyperthyroidism lasting under 2 months. At first hyperthyroidism diagnosis, before any ophthalmopathy symptoms, the blood sample was collected. The PBMCs studied were ones that came from 10 ml fresh peripheral blood. Study-level findings and limits: The blood repertoire included most of the expanded thyroid clonotypes above 0.001.

TCR beta CDR3 region amplification was performed from RNA transcripts. Initially, a first-round RT-PCR of the TCR CDR3 employed the HTBI primer set. TCRdb fed the multiplex PCR reads into MiXCR, producing one record per CDR3 protein. The data hold 550,000 to 650,000 distinct CDR3 sequences, with roughly 13% observed a single time. CDR1 and CDR2 (germline): LNHDA, SQIVND (reference sequence). V lost 7 bases to trimming and J lost 0 bases; unmatched junction nucleotides: 4. The length of the CDR3 is 16 residues. The receptor comes from a woman aged 30 to 39 with Graves' hyperthyroidism that later progressed to Graves' ophthalmopathy. The chain joins TRBV19 to TRBJ2-2; TRBD2 agrees at 11 bases. The sequenced sample was blood. The DNA of the CDR3 is TGTGCCAGTACTCCGGGACTAGCGGCGAACACCGGGGAGCTGTTTTTT. This codes for CASTPGLAANTGELFF.